A selection of T cell receptor beta chains follows, all from one sample in a study of beta chain features in type 1 diabetes. Using immunoSEQ multiplex PCR, the repertoire was profiled, and TCRdb retains in-frame clones only, with some absent. The sample has about 660,000 clones, 11% to 15% seen once. The sequenced material came from naive CD4+ T cells from blood. The receptors here all came from a man between 18 and 29 years old with type 1 diabetes. CDR3s include the opening cysteine and the closing phenylalanine or tryptophan. D genes are given only for firm matches. Only part of the rows carry a size: once, few, many, or a class if the clone is expanded.

>TRBV29-1|few|TRBJ2-5|-
CSGTGGEETQYF
TGCAGCGGAACCGGCGGGGAAGAGACCCAGTACTTC
>TRBV29-1|few|TRBJ1-2|-
CSVGVVHGSYTF
TGCAGCGTTGGAGTTGTACATGGCAGCTACACCTTC
>TRBV4-3|-|TRBJ1-2|-
CASSQVDGSNYGYTF
TGCGCCAGCAGCCAAGTTGACGGCAGCAACTATGGCTACACCTTC
>TRBV7-2|-|TRBJ2-3|TRBD1
CASSRPSRGQSTDTQYF
TGTGCCAGCAGCAGACCTAGCAGGGGGCAGAGCACAGATACGCAGTATTTT
>TRBV30|-|TRBJ1-3|-
CAWSSGVENTIYF
TGTGCCTGGAGTTCGGGGGTGGAGAACACCATATATTTT
>TRBV5-1|few|TRBJ2-3|-
CASSPVSDTQYF
TGCGCCAGCAGCCCGGTCTCAGATACGCAGTATTTT
>TRBV18|few|TRBJ1-5|TRBD1
CASSPTEGANQPQHF
TGTGCCAGCTCACCTACGGAGGGGGCGAATCAGCCCCAGCATTTT
>TRBV7-3|few|TRBJ2-2|-
CASSLRLSNTGELFF
TGTGCCAGCAGTCTCCGGCTCTCGAACACCGGGGAGCTGTTTTTT
>TRBV30|-|TRBJ1-5|TRBD1
CAWSVGRGRNQPQHF
TGTGCCTGGAGTGTCGGGAGGGGGCGAAATCAGCCCCAGCATTTT
>TRBV7-9|few|TRBJ1-2|-
CASSWTGSEGYTF
TGTGCCAGCAGCTGGACGGGTAGTGAAGGCTACACCTTC
>TRBV27|-|TRBJ2-7|-
CASSNRLQGFRTYEQYF
TGTGCCAGCAGCAACCGATTACAGGGCTTTAGGACCTACGAGCAGTACTTC
>TRBV2|few|TRBJ2-5|-
CASSLQETQYF
TGTGCCAGCAGCCTACAAGAGACCCAGTACTTC
>TRBV2|-|TRBJ1-5|-
CASSRTVDDQPQHF
TGTGCCAGCAGTAGGACGGTGGATGATCAGCCCCAGCATTTT
>TRBV28|-|TRBJ2-7|TRBD1
CASSSDRAGVYEQYF
TGTGCCAGCAGTTCGGACAGGGCGGGCGTATACGAGCAGTACTTC
>TRBV5-6|-|TRBJ2-6|-
CASSLVDNSGANVLTF
TGTGCCAGCAGCTTGGTCGACAACTCTGGGGCCAACGTCCTGACTTTC
>TRBV5-6|few|TRBJ1-2|-
CASSSGASSYGYTF
TGTGCCAGCAGCTCTGGTGCGTCCTCCTATGGCTACACCTTC
>TRBV23-1|-|TRBJ1-1|-
CASRLLRGGSEAFF
TGCGCCAGCAGACTCCTTAGGGGGGGATCCGAAGCTTTCTTT
>TRBV4-3|-|TRBJ2-5|TRBD1
CASSQGQGAETQYF
TGCGCCAGCAGCCAAGGACAGGGGGCAGAGACCCAGTACTTC
>TRBV29-1|-|TRBJ2-5|TRBD1
CSVEPLRTGGAETQYF
TGCAGCGTTGAACCCCTTAGAACAGGGGGCGCAGAGACCCAGTACTTC
>TRBV5-1|-|TRBJ2-5|TRBD1
CASSWTGEETQYF
TGCGCCAGCAGCTGGACAGGGGAAGAGACCCAGTACTTC
>TRBV19|-|TRBJ2-1|TRBD1
CASSDRGSNEQFF
TGTGCCAGTAGTGACAGGGGTTCCAATGAGCAGTTCTTC
>TRBV18|-|TRBJ1-1|-
CASSPPGGPEAFF
TGTGCCAGCTCACCACCCGGTGGGCCTGAAGCTTTCTTT
>TRBV30|-|TRBJ2-2|TRBD2
CAWRPHLTSGNTGELFF
TGTGCCTGGAGGCCCCACTTGACTAGCGGGAACACCGGGGAGCTGTTTTTT
>TRBV2|few|TRBJ2-1|TRBD2
CASSPLAGGVYNEQFF
TGTGCCAGCAGTCCGCTAGCGGGAGGGGTCTACAATGAGCAGTTCTTC
>TRBV7-9|few|TRBJ2-2|-
CASSRNSWRESIAGELFF
TGTGCCAGCAGCCGGAACTCTTGGAGGGAAAGTATTGCCGGGGAGCTGTTTTTT
>TRBV6-5|few|TRBJ1-2|TRBD1
CASSGRDRGYYGYTF
TGTGCCAGCAGTGGCCGAGACAGGGGGTACTATGGCTACACCTTC
>TRBV2|-|TRBJ2-1|TRBD2
CASSEELAGGNEQFF
TGTGCCAGCAGTGAAGAACTAGCGGGAGGCAATGAGCAGTTCTTC
>TRBV27|-|TRBJ2-1|TRBD2
CASSFRAGGGDEQFF
TGTGCCAGCAGTTTTCGAGCGGGAGGCGGGGATGAGCAGTTCTTC
>TRBV7-9|few|TRBJ1-1|-
CASSPLAEAFF
TGTGCCAGCAGCCCGCTCGCTGAAGCTTTCTTT
>TRBV11-2|-|TRBJ1-2|-
CASSLDPAGNGYTF
TGTGCCAGCAGCTTAGATCCTGCAGGGAACGGCTACACCTTC
>TRBV7-9|-|TRBJ1-2|TRBD1
CASTRDRVGYGYTF
TGTGCCAGCACCCGGGACAGGGTGGGCTATGGCTACACCTTC
>TRBV7-9|few|TRBJ2-5|TRBD2
CASSRIAGKETQYF
TGTGCCAGCAGCCGAATAGCGGGGAAAGAGACCCAGTACTTC
>TRBV2|few|TRBJ1-2|-
CASSEAIRGGGYTF
TGTGCCAGCAGTGAAGCGATTCGGGGAGGAGGCTACACCTTC